The clone carrying this T cell receptor beta chain showed up just once. Its antigen is as yet unknown. The sample originates from a study of shared clonotypes between healthy human individuals. Across the study: The cohort comprised a couple of women and a few men. Their ages spanned 18 to 49 years. Study-wide points: In general, naive subsets displayed greater estimated richness than memory subsets did.

Repertoires were generated with immunoSEQ multiplex PCR, while TCRdb's copy carries only in-frame clones and drops some. The sample gives roughly 1.5 million clones, nearly 99% of which show up once; less than 0.55% is in the top ten. The germline gives CDR1 SEHNR, CDR2 FQNEAQ (reference sequence). The CDR3 runs 18 residues. The V segment lost 3 bases and the J segment 3 bases; nucleotides outside the gene matches: 9. V is TRBV7-9 and J is TRBJ2-3, with 13 bases lining up with TRBD2. The TCR was taken from a man aged 25 to 40 in good health. Material for sequencing was naive CD4+ T cells sorted from blood. Subset given: CD45RA+ positively selected. CDR3 sequence (DNA): TGTGCCAGCAGCTTTAGGCGGACTAGCGGGAGTTTTACAGATACGCAGTATTTT. Amino acids: CASSFRRTSGSFTDTQYF. Drawing the rest from reference TRBV7-9 and TRBJ2-3, the complete variable domain is DTGVSQNPRHKITKRGQNVTFRCDPISEHNRLYWYRQTLGQGPEFLTYFQNEAQLEKSRLLSDRFSAERPKGSFSTLEIQRTEQGDSAMYLCASSFRRTSGSFTDTQYFGPGTRLTVL.